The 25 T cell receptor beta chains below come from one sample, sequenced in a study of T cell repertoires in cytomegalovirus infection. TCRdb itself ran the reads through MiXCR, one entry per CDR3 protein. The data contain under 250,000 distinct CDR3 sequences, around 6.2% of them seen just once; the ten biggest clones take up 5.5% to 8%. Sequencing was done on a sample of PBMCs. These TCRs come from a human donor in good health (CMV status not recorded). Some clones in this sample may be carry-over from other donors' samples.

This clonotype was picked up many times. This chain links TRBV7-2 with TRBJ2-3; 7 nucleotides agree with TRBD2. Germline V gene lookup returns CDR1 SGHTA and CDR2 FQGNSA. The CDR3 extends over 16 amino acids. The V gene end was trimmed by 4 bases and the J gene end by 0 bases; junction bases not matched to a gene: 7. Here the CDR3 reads CASSSRGAGSTDTQYF. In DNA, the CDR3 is TGTGCCAGCAGCTCCCGTGGAGCGGGGAGCACAGATACGCAGTATTTT.

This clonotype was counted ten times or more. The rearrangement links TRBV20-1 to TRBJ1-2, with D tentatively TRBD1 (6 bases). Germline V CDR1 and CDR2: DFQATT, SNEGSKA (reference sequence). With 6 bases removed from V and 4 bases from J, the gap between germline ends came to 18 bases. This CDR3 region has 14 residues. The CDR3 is CSAVGGTGGYGYTF. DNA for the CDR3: TGCAGTGCAGTGGGGGGCACGGGAGGCTATGGCTACACCTTC.

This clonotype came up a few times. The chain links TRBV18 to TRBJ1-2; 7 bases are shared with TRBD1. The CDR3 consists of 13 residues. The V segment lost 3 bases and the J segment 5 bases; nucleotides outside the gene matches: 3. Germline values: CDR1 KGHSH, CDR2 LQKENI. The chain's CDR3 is CASSPPTGYGYTF. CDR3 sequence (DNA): TGTGCCAGCTCACCTCCGACAGGGTATGGCTACACCTTC.

CDR3 sequence (DNA): TGTGCCAGCAGAGTCCCCCCCGGGGAGCTGTTTTTT. It encodes CASRVPPGELFF. The chain employs TRBV6-6 and TRBJ2-2; D not certain. V shed 6 bases and J shed 6 bases, with 8 bases lying between them. Germline-derived CDR1 and CDR2 are MNHNY and SVGAGI (reference sequence). CDR3 length: 12 amino acids.

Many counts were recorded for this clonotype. As DNA, the CDR3 is TGTGCCAGCAGCACCCGACAGGGTACGGGAAACACCATATATTTT. Amino acid sequence: CASSTRQGTGNTIYF. J is TRBJ1-3 and V is TRBV7-2, with TRBD1 matching 7 bases. Germline V lookup: CDR1 SGHTA, CDR2 FQGNSA. The V and J ends lost 5 bases and 4 bases, in that order; junction bases with no gene match: 8. There are 15 residues in the CDR3.

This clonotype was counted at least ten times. The CDR3 reads CASSPRRTNYGYTF. CDR3 coding DNA: TGTGCCAGCAGCCCCCGGCGGACTAACTATGGCTACACCTTC. The gene calls are TRBV7-2 and TRBJ1-2; D gene uncertain. The CDR3 sequence is 14 residues long. Germline lookup yields CDR1 SGHTA and CDR2 FQGNSA. V was pared by 5 bases and J by 0 bases, with 10 bases between.

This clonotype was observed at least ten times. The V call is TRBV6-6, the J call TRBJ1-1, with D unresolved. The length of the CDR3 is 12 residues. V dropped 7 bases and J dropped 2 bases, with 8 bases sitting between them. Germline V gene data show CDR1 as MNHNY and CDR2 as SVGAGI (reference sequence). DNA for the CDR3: TGTGCCAGCAAGCGACACAACACTGAAGCTTTCTTT. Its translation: CASKRHNTEAFF.

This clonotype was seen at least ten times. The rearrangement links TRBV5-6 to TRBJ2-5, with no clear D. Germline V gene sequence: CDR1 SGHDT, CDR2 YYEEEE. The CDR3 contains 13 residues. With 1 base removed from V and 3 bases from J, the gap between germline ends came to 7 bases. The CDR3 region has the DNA TGTGCCAGCAGCTTGTTGATTGAAGAGACCCAGTACTTC. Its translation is CASSLLIEETQYF.

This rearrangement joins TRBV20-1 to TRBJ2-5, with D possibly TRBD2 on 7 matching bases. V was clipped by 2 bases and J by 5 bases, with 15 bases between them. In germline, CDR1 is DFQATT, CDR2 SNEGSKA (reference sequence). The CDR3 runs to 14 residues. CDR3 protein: CSARPLGGRETQYF. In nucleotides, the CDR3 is TGCAGTGCTAGACCCCTGGGGGGGCGGGAGACCCAGTACTTC.

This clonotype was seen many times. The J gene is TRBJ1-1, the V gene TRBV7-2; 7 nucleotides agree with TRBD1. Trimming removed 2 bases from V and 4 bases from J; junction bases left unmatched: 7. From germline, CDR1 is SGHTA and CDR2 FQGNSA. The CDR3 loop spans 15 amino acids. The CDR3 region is CASSLYGQEGTEAFF. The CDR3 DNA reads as TGTGCCAGCAGCTTATATGGACAGGAGGGCACTGAAGCTTTCTTT.

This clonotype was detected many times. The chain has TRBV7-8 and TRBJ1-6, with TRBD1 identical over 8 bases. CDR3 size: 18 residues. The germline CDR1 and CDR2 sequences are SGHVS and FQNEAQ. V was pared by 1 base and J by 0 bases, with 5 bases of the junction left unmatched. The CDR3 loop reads CASSLEDRVSSYNSPLHF. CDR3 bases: TGTGCCAGCAGCTTAGAGGACAGGGTGAGCTCCTATAATTCACCCCTCCACTTT.

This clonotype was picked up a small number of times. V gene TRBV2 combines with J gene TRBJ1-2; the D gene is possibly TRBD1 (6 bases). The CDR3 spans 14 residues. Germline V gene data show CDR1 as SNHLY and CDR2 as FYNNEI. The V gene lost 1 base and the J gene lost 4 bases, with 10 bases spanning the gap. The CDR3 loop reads CASSEGGRVYGYTF. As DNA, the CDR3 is TGTGCCAGCAGTGAAGGGGGGCGCGTCTATGGCTACACCTTC.

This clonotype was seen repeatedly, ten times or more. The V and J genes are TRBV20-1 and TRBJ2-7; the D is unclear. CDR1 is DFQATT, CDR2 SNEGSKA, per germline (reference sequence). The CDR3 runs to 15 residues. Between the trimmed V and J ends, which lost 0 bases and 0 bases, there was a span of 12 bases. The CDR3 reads CSARDLRSASYEQYF. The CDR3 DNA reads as TGCAGTGCTAGAGATCTACGGTCAGCCTCCTACGAGCAGTACTTC.

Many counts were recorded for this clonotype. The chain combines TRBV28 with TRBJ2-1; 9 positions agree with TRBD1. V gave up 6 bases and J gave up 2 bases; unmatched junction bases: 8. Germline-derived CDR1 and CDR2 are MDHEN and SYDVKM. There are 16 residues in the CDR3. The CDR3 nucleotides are TGTGCCAGCAGAATTCTCCGGGACAGGGCCTACAATGAGCAGTTCTTC. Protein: CASRILRDRAYNEQFF. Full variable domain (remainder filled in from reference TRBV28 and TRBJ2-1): DVKVTQSSRYLVKRTGEKVFLECVQDMDHENMFWYRQDPGLGLRLIYFSYDVKMKEKGDIPEGYSVSREKKERFSLILESASTNQTSMYLCASRILRDRAYNEQFFGPGTRLTVL.

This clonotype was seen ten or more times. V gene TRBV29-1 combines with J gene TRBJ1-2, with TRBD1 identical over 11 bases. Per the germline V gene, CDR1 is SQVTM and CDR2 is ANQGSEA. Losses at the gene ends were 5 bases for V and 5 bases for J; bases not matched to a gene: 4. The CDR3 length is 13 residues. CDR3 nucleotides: TGCAGCGTTCAAGGACAGGGGGCATATGGCTACACCTTC. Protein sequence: CSVQGQGAYGYTF. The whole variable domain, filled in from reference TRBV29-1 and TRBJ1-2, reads SAVISQKPSRDICQRGTSLTIQCQVDSQVTMMFWYRQQPGQSLTLIATANQGSEATYESGFVIDKFPISRPNLTFSTLTVSNMSPEDSSIYLCSVQGQGAYGYTFGSGTRLTVV.

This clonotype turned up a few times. CDR3 region: CASRRKTGFGYTF. The CDR3 region has the DNA TGTGCCAGCAGACGAAAGACAGGGTTTGGCTACACCTTC. The chain links TRBV12-3 or TRBV12-4 to TRBJ1-2; 7 bases map to TRBD1. This CDR3 has 13 amino acids. V gave up 6 bases and J gave up 7 bases; unmatched junction bases: 8.

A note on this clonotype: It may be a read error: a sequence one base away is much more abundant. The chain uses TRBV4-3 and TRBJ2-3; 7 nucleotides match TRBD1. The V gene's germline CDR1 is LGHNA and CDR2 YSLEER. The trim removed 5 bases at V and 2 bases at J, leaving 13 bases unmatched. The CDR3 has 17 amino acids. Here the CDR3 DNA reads TGCGCCAGCAGCATTTTCTCCGGGACAGAGAACACAGATACGCAGTATTTT. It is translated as CASSIFSGTENTDTQYF.

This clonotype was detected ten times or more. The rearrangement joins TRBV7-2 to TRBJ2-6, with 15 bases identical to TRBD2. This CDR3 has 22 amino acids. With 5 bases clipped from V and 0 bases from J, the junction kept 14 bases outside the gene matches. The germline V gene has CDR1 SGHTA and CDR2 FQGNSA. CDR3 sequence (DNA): TGTGCCAGCAGCCCCAATCCGGGACTAGCGGGGGGTATATCCTCTGGGGCCAACGTCCTGACTTTC. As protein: CASSPNPGLAGGISSGANVLTF.

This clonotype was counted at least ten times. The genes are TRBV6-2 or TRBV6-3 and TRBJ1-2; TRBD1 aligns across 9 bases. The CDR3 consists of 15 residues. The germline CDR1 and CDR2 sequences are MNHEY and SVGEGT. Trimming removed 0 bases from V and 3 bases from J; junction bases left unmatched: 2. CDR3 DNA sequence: TGTGCCAGCAGTTACTCCGGACAGGGGCACTATGGCTACACCTTC. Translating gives CASSYSGQGHYGYTF.

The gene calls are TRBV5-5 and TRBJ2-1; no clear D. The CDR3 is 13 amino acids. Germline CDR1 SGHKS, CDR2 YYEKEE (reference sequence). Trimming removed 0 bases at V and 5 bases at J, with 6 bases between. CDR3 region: CASSLAPHNEQFF. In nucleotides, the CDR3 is TGTGCCAGCAGCTTGGCGCCCCACAATGAGCAGTTCTTC.

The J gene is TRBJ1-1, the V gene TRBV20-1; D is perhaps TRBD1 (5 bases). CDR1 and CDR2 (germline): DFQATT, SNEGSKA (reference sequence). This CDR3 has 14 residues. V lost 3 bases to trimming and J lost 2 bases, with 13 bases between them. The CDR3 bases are TGCAGTGCTAGCCTAGGACAAACTAACACTGAAGCTTTCTTT. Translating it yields CSASLGQTNTEAFF.

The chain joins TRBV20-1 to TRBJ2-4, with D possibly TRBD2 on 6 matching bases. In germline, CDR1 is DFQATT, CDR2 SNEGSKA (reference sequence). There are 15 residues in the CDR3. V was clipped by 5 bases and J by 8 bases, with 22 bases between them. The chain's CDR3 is CSAVRDPGPGDIQYF. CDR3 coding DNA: TGCAGTGCTGTCCGGGACCCAGGGCCGGGGGACATTCAGTACTTC.

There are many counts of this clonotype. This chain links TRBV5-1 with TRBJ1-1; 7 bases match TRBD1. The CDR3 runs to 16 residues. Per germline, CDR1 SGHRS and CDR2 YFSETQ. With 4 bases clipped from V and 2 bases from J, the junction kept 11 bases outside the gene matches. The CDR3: CASSKEGARLNTEAFF. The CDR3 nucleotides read TGCGCCAGCAGCAAAGAGGGGGCGCGTTTAAACACTGAAGCTTTCTTT.

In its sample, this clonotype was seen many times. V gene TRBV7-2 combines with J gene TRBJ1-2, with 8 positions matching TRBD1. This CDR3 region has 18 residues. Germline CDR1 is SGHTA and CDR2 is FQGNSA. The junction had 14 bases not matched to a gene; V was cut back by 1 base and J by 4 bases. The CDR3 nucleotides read TGTGCCAGCAGCTTAGATCTCTCAACAGGGGGAATGGGCTATGGCTACACCTTC. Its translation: CASSLDLSTGGMGYGYTF.

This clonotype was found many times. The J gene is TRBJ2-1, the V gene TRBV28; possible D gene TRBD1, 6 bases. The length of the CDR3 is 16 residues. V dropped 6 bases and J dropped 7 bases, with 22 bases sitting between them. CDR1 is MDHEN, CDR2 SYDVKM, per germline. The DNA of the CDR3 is TGTGCCAGCAGCTCATCGGACAGCATCCTAATGAATGAGCAGTTCTTC. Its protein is CASSSSDSILMNEQFF.